This T cell receptor (beta chain) was obtained from a study of blood T cell repertoires in COVID-19. TCRdb's copy holds only in-frame clones and misses some; the assay was immunoSEQ multiplex PCR. The data show approximately 180,000 clones, roughly 82% seen once. Participants came from about 24 US areas, aged roughly 18 to 100 years. Cohort allocation depended upon clinical history that participants reported. The germline CDR1 and CDR2 sequences are LNHDA and SQIVND (reference sequence). The CDR3 length is 15 residues. V was pared by 3 bases and J by 1 base, with 5 bases of the junction left unmatched.

This rearrangement joins TRBV19 to TRBJ1-1; TRBD1 matches 7 bases. The sequence was obtained from a woman aged 60-75 years with acute COVID-19. Material: PBMCs or T cells enriched from blood (not recorded which). Here the CDR3 reads CASSMSGGRNTEAFF. The CDR3 DNA reads as TGTGCCAGTAGTATGTCAGGGGGTAGGAACACTGAAGCTTTCTTT.